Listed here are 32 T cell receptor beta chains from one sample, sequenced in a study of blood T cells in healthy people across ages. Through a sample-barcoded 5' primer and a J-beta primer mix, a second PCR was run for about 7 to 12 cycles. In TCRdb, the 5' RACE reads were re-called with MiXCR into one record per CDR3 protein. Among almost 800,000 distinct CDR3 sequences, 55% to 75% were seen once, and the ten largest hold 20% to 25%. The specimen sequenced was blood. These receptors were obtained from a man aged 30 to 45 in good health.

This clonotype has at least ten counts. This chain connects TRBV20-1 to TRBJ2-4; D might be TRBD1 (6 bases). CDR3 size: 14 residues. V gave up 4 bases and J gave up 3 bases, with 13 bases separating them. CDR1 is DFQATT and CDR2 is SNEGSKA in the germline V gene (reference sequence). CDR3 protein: CSAKGTLGKNIQYF. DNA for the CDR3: TGCAGTGCTAAGGGGACACTCGGCAAAAACATTCAGTACTTC.

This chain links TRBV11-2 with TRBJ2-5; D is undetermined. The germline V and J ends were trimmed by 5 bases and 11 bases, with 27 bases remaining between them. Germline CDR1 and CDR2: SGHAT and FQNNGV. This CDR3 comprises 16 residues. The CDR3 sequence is CASSTFSEGPRSWQYF. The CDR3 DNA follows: TGTGCCAGCAGCACCTTCTCCGAAGGCCCCCGGTCCTGGCAGTACTTC.

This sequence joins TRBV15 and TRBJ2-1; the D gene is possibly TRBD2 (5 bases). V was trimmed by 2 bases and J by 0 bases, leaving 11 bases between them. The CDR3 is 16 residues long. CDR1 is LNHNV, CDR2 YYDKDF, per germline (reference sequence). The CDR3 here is CATSRKTNPSYNEQFF. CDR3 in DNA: TGTGCCACCAGCAGAAAGACTAATCCCTCCTACAATGAGCAGTTCTTC.

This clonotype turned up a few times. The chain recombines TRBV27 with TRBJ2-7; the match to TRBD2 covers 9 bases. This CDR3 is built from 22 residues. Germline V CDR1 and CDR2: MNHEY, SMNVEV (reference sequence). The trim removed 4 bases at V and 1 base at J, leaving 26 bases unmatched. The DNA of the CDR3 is TGTGCCAGCAGTTCCCTTTTGACAGGGAGGCTAGCGGGAACCCCTTCATCCTACGAGCAGTACTTC. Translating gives CASSSLLTGRLAGTPSSYEQYF.

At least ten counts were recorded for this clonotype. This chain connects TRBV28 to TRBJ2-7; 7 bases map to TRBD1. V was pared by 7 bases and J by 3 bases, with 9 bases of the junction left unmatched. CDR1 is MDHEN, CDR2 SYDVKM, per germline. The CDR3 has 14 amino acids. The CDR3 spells CASTTTGDRYEQYF. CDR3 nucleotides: TGTGCCAGCACCACTACAGGGGATCGCTACGAGCAGTACTTC.

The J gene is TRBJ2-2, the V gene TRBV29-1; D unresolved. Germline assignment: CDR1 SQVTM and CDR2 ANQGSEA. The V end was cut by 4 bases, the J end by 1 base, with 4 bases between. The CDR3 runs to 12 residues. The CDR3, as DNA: TGCAGCGTTGTGTTGAACACCGGGGAGCTGTTTTTT. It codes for CSVVLNTGELFF.

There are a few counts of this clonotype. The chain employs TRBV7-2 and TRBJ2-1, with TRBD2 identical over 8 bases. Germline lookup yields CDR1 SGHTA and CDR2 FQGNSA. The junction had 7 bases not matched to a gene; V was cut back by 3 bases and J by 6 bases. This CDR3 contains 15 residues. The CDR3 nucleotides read TGTGCCAGCAGCTTTGGCGGGAGGAGTAGCAATGAGCAGTTCTTC. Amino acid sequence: CASSFGGRSSNEQFF.

The CDR3 nucleotides are TGTGCCAGCAGCTTAGCATCGGCGGTAGCTAATGGCTACACCTTC. It specifies CASSLASAVANGYTF. The J gene is TRBJ1-2, the V gene TRBV7-9; unclear D gene. The germline CDR1 and CDR2 sequences are SEHNR and FQNEAQ (reference sequence). Trimming stripped 0 bases from V and 6 bases from J, with 14 bases between. The CDR3 spans 15 residues.

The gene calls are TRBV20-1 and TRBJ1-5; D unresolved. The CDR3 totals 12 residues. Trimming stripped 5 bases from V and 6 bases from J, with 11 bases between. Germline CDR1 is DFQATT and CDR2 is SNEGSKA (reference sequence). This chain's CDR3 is CSAPSPGQPQHF. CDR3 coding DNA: TGCAGTGCTCCCAGCCCTGGTCAGCCCCAGCATTTT.

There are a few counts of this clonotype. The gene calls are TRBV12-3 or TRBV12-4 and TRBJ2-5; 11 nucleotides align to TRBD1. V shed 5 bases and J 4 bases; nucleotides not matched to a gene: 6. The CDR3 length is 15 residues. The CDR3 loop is CASSHPGTGGETQYF. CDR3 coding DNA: TGTGCCAGCAGTCACCCTGGGACAGGGGGAGAGACCCAGTACTTC.

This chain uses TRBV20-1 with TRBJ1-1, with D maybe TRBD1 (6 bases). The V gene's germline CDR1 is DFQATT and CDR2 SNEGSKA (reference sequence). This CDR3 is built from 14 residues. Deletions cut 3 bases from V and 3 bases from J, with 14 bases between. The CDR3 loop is CSARRGGLDTEAFF. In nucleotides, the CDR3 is TGCAGTGCTAGGAGGGGGGGGTTAGACACTGAAGCTTTCTTT.

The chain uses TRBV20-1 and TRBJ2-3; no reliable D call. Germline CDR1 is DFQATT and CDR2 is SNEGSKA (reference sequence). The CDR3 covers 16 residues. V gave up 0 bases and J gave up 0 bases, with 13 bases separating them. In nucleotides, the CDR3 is TGCAGTGCTAGAGATCTTGCGAGAACTAGCACAGATACGCAGTATTTT. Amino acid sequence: CSARDLARTSTDTQYF.

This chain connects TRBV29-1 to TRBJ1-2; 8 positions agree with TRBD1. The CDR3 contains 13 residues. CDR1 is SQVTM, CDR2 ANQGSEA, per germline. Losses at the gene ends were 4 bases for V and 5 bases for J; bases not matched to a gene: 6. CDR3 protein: CSVGSGTGYGYTF. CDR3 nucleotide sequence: TGCAGCGTTGGGAGCGGGACAGGATATGGCTACACCTTC.

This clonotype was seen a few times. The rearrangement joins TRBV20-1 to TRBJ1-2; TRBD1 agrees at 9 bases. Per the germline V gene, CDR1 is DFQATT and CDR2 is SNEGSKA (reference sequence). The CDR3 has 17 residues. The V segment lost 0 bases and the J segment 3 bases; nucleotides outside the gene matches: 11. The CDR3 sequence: CSARDRGQGRKDYGYTF. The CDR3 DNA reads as TGCAGTGCTAGAGATCGGGGACAGGGTAGAAAGGACTATGGCTACACCTTC.

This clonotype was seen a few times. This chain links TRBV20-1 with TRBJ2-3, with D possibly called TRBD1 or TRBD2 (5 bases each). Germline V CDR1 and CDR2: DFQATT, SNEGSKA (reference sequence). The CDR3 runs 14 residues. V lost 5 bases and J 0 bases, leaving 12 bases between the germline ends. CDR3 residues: CSAAGTGSTDTQYF. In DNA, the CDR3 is TGCAGTGCTGCCGGGACGGGCAGCACAGATACGCAGTATTTT.

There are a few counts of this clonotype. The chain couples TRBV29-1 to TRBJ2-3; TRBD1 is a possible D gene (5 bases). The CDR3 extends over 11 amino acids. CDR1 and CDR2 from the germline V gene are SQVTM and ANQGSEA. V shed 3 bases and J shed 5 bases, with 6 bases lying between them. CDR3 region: CSVDQGDTQYF. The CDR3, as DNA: TGCAGCGTTGACCAGGGAGATACGCAGTATTTT.

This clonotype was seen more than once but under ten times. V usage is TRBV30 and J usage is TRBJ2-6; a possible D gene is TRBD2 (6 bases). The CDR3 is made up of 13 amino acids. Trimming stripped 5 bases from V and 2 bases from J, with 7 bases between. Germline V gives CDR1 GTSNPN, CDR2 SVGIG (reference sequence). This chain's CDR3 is CAWSGAGANVLTF. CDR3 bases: TGTGCCTGGTCGGGGGCTGGGGCCAACGTCCTGACTTTC.

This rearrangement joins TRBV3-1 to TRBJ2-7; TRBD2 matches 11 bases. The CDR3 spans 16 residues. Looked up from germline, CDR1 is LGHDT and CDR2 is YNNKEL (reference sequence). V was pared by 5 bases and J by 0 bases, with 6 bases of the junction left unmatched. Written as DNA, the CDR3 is TGTGCCAGCAGCTTACGGACTAGCGGGTTCTCCTACGAGCAGTACTTC. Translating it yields CASSLRTSGFSYEQYF.

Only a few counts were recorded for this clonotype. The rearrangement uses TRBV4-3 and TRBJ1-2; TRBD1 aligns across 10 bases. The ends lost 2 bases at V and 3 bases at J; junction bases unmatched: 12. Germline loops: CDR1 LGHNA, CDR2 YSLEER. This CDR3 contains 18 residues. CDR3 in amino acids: CASSQYPTGQGNDYGYTF. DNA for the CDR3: TGCGCCAGCAGCCAATACCCGACGGGACAGGGGAATGACTATGGCTACACCTTC.

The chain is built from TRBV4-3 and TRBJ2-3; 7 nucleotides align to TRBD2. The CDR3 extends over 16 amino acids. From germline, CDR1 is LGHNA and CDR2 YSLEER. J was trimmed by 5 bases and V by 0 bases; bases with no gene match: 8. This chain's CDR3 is CASSQEGTGGGDTQYF. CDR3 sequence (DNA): TGCGCCAGCAGCCAAGAAGGAACGGGAGGAGGAGATACGCAGTATTTT.

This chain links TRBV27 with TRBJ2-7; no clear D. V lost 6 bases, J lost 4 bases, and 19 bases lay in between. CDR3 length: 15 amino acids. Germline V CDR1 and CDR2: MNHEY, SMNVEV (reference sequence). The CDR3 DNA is TGTGCCAGCAGGCTTGTAGGATTGGGTACTTACGAGCAGTACTTC. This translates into CASRLVGLGTYEQYF.

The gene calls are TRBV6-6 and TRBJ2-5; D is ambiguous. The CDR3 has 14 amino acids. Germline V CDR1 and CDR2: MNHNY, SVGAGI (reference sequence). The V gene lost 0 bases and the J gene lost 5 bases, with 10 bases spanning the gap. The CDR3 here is CASSYSRQLETQYF. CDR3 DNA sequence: TGTGCCAGCAGTTACTCGAGGCAATTGGAGACCCAGTACTTC.

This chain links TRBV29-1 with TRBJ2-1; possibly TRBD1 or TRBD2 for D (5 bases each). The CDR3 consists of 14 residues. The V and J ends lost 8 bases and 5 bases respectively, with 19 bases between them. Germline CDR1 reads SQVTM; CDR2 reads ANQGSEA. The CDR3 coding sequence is TGCAGCACGAGGGCATTAGGGGCGGACAATGAGCAGTTCTTC. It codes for CSTRALGADNEQFF.

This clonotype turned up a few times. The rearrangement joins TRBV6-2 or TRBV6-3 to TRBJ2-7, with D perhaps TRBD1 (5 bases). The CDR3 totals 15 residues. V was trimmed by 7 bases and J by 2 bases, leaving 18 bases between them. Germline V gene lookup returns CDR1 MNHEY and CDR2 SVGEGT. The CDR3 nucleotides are TGTGCCAGCAACGAATTTAAACAGGCAACCTACGAGCAGTACTTC. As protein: CASNEFKQATYEQYF.

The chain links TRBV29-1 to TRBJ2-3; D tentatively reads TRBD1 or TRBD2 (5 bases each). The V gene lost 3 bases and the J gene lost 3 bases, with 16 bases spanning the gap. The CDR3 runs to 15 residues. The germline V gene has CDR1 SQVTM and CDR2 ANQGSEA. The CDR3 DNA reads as TGCAGCGTTGACGTCCCGGGACGGGGAACAGATACGCAGTATTTT. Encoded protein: CSVDVPGRGTDTQYF.

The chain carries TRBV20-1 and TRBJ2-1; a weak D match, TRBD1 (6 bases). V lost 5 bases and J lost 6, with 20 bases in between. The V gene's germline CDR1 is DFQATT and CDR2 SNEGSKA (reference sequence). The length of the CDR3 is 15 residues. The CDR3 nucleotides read TGCAGTGCTGGTCGATGGGACACCACAGCCAATGAGCAGTTCTTC. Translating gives CSAGRWDTTANEQFF.

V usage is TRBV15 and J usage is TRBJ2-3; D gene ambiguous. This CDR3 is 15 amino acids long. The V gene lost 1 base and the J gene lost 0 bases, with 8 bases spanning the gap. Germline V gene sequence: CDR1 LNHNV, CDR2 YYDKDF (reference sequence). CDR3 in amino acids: CATSRGETSTDTQYF. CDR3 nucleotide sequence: TGTGCCACCAGCAGAGGGGAAACTAGCACAGATACGCAGTATTTT.

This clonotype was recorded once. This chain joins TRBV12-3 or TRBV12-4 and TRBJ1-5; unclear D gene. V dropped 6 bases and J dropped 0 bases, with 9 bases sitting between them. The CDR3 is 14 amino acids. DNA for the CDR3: TGTGCCAGCAGCACCCAGACTAGCAATCAGCCCCAGCATTTT. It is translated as CASSTQTSNQPQHF.

As DNA, the CDR3 is TGTGCCAGCAGCAAAGGGCGAGGATATGAAGAGACCCAGTACTTC. Translating it yields CASSKGRGYEETQYF. The rearrangement uses TRBV28 and TRBJ2-5; D is ambiguous. The CDR3 is 15 amino acids. Germline V gene sequence: CDR1 MDHEN, CDR2 SYDVKM. V was clipped by 6 bases and J by 3 bases, with 17 bases between them.

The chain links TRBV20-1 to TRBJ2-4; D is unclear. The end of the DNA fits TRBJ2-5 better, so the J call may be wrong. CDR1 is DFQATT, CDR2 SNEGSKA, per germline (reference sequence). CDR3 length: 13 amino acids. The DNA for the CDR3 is TGCAGTGCCAGGCCAGAGTTGAGGAAGACCCAGTACTTC. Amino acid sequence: CSARPELRKTQYF.

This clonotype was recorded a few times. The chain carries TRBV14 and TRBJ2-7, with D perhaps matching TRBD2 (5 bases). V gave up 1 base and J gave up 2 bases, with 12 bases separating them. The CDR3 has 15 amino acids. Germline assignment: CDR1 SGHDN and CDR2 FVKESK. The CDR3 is CASSQGPHGTYEQYF. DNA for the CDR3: TGTGCCAGCAGCCAAGGACCTCACGGGACCTACGAGCAGTACTTC.

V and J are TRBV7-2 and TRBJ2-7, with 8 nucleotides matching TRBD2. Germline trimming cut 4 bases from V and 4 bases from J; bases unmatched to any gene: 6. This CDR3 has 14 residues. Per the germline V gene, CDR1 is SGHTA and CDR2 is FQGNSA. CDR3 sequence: CASSSGTSIYEQYF. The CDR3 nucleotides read TGTGCCAGCAGCTCCGGGACTAGTATATACGAGCAGTACTTC.